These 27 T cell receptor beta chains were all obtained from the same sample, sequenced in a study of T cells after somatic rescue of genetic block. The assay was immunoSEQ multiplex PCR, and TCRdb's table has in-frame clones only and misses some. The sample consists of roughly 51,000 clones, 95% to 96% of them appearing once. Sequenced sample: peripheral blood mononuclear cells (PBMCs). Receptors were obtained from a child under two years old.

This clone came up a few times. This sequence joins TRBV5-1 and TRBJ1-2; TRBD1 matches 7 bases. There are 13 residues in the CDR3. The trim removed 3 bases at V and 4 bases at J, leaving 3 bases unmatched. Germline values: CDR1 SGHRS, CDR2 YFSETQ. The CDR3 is CASSSAGGYGYTF. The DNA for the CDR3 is TGCGCCAGCAGCTCGGCAGGGGGCTATGGCTACACCTTC.

DNA for the CDR3: TGTGCCAGCAGAGCGGCGGGGTCTCGGGAGCAGTACTTC. Protein: CASRAAGSREQYF. The chain uses TRBV4-2 and TRBJ2-7; D is perhaps TRBD2 (6 bases). The V end lost 6 bases, the J end lost 7 bases, and 16 bases lay between the germline ends. Germline V gives CDR1 LGHNA, CDR2 YNFKEQ. This CDR3 region has 13 residues.

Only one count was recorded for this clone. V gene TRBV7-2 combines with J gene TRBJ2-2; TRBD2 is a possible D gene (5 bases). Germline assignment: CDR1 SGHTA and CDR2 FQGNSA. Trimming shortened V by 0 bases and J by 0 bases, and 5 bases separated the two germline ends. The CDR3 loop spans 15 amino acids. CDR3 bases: TGTGCCAGCAGCTTAGCGGGAGCGAACACCGGGGAGCTGTTTTTT. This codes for CASSLAGANTGELFF.

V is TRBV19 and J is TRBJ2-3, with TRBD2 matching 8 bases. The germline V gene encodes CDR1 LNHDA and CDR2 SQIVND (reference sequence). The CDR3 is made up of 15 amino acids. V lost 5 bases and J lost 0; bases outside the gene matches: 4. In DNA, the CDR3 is TGTGCCAGTAGTCCCGGACTAGCTAGCACAGATACGCAGTATTTT. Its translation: CASSPGLASTDTQYF.

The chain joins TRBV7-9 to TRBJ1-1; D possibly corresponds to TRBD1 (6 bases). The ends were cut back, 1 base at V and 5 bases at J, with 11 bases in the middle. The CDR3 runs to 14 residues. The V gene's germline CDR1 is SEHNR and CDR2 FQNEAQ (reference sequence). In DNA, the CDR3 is TGTGCCAGCAGCTTAGTGGGGGGGCTAACTGAAGCTTTCTTT. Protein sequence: CASSLVGGLTEAFF.

The chain's CDR3 is CASRREGLYGYTF. In nucleotides, the CDR3 is TGTGCCAGTAGGAGGGAGGGGCTCTATGGCTACACCTTC. This chain uses TRBV19 with TRBJ1-2; perhaps TRBD1 as D (5 bases). CDR1 and CDR2 (germline): LNHDA, SQIVND (reference sequence). This CDR3 contains 13 residues. Trimming removed 6 bases at V and 4 bases at J, with 12 bases between.

The CDR3 sequence is CASSLGTNSYNEQFF. The DNA of the CDR3 is TGTGCCAGCAGTTTAGGGACTAACTCCTACAATGAGCAGTTCTTC. The chain recombines TRBV27 with TRBJ2-1; 7 bases agree with TRBD2. The CDR3 has 15 amino acids. The ends lost 2 bases at V and 0 bases at J; junction bases unmatched: 1. The V gene's germline CDR1 is MNHEY and CDR2 SMNVEV (reference sequence).

This CDR3 is CASRRGGNTGELFF. The CDR3 nucleotides are TGTGCCAGCAGGAGGGGAGGGAACACCGGGGAGCTGTTTTTT. The chain recombines TRBV7-6 with TRBJ2-2, with D tentatively TRBD2 (6 bases). V was clipped by 6 bases and J by 1 base, with 9 bases between them. This CDR3 spans 14 amino acids. Looked up from germline, CDR1 is SGHVS and CDR2 is FNYEAQ.

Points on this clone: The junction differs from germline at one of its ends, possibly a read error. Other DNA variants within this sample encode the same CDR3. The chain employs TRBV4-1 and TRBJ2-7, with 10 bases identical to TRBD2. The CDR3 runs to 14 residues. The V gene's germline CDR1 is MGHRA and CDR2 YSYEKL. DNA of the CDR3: TGCGCCAGTAGCCAAGGGACTAGCGCCTACGAGCAGTACTTC. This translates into CASSQGTSAYEQYF.

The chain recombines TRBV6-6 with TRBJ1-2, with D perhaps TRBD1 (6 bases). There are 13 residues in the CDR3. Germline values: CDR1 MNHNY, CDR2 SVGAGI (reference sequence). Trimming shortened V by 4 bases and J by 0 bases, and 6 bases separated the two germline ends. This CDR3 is CASSWTANYGYTF. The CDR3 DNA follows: TGTGCCAGCAGTTGGACAGCTAACTATGGCTACACCTTC.

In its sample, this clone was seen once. The CDR3 coding sequence is TGCGCCAGCAGCTTGGCCTCAGCCCCGAGGGTAGCCTACAATGAGCAGTTCTTC. Residues: CASSLASAPRVAYNEQFF. The chain uses TRBV5-1 and TRBJ2-1; D perhaps matches TRBD2 (5 bases). Per germline, CDR1 SGHRS and CDR2 YFSETQ. The CDR3 runs to 18 residues. V lost 0 bases and J lost 2, with 18 bases in between.

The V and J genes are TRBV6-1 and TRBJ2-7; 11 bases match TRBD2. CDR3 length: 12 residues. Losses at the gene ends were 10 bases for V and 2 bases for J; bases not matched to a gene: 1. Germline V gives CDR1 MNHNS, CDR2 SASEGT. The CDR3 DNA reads TGTGCCATAGCGGGAGGGCCCTACGAGCAGTACTTC. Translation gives CAIAGGPYEQYF.

CDR3: CASSLGAVKNIQYF. Written as DNA, the CDR3 is TGTGCCAGCAGCTTGGGTGCAGTCAAAAACATTCAGTACTTC. The chain is built from TRBV7-9 and TRBJ2-4; D remains ambiguous. The V end was cut by 3 bases, the J end by 3 bases, with 9 bases between. CDR1 and CDR2 (germline): SEHNR, FQNEAQ (reference sequence). CDR3 size: 14 residues. The entire variable domain, with the rest obtained from reference TRBV7-9 and TRBJ2-4, is as follows: DTGVSQNPRHKITKRGQNVTFRCDPISEHNRLYWYRQTLGQGPEFLTYFQNEAQLEKSRLLSDRFSAERPKGSFSTLEIQRTEQGDSAMYLCASSLGAVKNIQYFGAGTRLSVL.

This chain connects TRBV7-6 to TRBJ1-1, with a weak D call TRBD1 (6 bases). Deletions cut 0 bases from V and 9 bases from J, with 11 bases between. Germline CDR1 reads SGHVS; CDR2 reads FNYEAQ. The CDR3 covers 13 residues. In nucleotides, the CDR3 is TGTGCCAGCAGCTTAGCGCGGGGGGCGCAAGCTTTCTTT. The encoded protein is CASSLARGAQAFF.

CDR3: CAIRGGQGAETQYF. CDR3 DNA sequence: TGTGCCATCAGGGGGGGACAGGGGGCAGAGACCCAGTACTTC. The chain joins TRBV10-3 to TRBJ2-5; 12 bases agree with TRBD1. V was pared by 6 bases and J by 4 bases, with 3 bases of the junction left unmatched. The germline V gene has CDR1 ENHRY and CDR2 SYGVKD. This CDR3 has 14 residues.

CDR3 nucleotide sequence: TGTGCCAGTAGTAGGCAGGGGGCCTACAATGAGCAGTTCTTC. Its translation is CASSRQGAYNEQFF. The chain employs TRBV19 and TRBJ2-1; 7 bases are shared with TRBD1. The CDR3 length is 14 residues. Per germline, CDR1 LNHDA and CDR2 SQIVND (reference sequence). J lost 2 bases, V lost 4 bases, and 2 bases had no gene match.

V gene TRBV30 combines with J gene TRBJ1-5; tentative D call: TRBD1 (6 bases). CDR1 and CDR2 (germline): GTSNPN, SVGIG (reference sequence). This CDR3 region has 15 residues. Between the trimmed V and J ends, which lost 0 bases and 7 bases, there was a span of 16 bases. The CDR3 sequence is CAWSVREQGWQPQHF. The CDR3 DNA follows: TGTGCCTGGAGTGTACGGGAACAGGGCTGGCAGCCCCAGCATTTT.

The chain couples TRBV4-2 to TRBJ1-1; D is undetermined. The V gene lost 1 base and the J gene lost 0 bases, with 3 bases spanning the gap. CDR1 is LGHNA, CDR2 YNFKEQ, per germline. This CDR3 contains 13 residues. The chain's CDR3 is CASSQGMNTEAFF. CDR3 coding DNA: TGTGCCAGCAGCCAAGGGATGAACACTGAAGCTTTCTTT.

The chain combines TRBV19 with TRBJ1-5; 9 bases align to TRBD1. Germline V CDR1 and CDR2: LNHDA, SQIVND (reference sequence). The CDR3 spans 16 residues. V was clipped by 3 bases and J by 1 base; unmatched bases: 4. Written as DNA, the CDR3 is TGTGCCAGTAGTATTTCCGGGACAGGGAGCAATCAGCCCCAGCATTTT. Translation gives CASSISGTGSNQPQHF.

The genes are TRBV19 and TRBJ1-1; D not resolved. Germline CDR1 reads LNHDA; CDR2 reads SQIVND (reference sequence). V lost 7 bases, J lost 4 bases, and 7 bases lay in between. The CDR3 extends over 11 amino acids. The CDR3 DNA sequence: TGTGCCAGTAAATGGGGCACTGAAGCTTTCTTT. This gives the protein CASKWGTEAFF.

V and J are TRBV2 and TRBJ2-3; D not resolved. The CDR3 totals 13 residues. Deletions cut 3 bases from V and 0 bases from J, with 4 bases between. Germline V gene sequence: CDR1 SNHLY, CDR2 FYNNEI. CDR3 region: CASSDTSTDTQYF. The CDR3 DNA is TGTGCCAGCAGTGACACTAGCACAGATACGCAGTATTTT.

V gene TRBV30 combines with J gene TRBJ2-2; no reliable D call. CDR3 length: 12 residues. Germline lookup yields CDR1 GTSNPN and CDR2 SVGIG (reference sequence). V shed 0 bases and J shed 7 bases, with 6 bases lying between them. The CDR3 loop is CAWSVGHGELFF. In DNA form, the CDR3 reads TGTGCCTGGAGTGTAGGGCACGGGGAGCTGTTTTTT.

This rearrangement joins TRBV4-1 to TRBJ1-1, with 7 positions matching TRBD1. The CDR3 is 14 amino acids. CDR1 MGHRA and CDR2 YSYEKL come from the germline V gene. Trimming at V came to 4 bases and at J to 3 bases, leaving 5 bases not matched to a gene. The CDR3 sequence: CASSRRQGDTEAFF. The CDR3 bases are TGCGCCAGCAGCCGCCGACAGGGCGACACTGAAGCTTTCTTT.

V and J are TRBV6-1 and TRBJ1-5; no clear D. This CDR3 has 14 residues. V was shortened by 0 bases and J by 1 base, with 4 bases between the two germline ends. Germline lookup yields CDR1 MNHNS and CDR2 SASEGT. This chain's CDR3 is CASSEAGSNQPQHF. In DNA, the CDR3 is TGTGCCAGCAGTGAAGCCGGGAGCAATCAGCCCCAGCATTTT.

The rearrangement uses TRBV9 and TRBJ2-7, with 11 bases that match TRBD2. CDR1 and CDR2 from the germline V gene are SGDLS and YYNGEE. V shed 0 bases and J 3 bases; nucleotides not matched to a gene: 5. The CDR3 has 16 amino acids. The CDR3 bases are TGTGCCAGCAGCGTAGGGGAACTAGCGGGAGTCTACGAGCAGTACTTC. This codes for CASSVGELAGVYEQYF.

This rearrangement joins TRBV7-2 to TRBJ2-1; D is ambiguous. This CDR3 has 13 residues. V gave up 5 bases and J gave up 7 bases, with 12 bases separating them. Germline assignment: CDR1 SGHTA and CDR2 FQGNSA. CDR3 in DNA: TGTGCCAGCAGCCCCGCCAGCCGAAATGAGCAGTTCTTC. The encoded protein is CASSPASRNEQFF.

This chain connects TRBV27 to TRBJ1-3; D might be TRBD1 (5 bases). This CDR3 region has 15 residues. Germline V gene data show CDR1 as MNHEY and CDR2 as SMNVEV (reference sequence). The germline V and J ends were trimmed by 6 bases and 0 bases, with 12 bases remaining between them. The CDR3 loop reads CASRSGPSSGNTIYF. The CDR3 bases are TGTGCCAGCAGATCGGGACCGAGCTCTGGAAACACCATATATTTT.